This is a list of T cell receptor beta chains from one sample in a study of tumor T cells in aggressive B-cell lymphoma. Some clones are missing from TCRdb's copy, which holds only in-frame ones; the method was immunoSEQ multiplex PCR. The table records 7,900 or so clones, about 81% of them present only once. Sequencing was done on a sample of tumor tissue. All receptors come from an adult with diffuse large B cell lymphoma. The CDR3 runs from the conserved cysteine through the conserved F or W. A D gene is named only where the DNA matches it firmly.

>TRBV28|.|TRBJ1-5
CASSARQSYQPQHF
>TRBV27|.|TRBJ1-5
CASSPSGEHQPQHF
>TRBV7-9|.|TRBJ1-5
CASSSDGSNQPQHF
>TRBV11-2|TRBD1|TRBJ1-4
CASSINRGANEKLFF
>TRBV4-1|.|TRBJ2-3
CASSLSRDTTDTQYF
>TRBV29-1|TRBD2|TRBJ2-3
CSVGPGLEIDTQYF
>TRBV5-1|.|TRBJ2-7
CASSLAGNDEQYF
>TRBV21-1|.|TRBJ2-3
CASSPILGTGRKRTDTQYF
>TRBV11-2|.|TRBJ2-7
CASSLTSSYEQYF
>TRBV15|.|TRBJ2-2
CATSRGSTRIDTGELFF
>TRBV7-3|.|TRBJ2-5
CASSLGGAGETQYF
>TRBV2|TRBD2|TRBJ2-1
CASSESGLAGYNEQFF
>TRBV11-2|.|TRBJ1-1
CASSRPGGVGHTEAFF
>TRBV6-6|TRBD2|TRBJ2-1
CASSRLGEGRDNEQFF
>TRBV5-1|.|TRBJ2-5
CASSSSDSQETQYF
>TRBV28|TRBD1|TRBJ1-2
CASSLSGGDGYTF
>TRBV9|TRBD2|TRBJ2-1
CASNDGTSDDEQFF
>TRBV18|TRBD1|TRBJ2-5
CASSLGQAKETQYF
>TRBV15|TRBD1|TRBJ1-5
CATSSPGTGNQPQHF
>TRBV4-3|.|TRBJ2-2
CASSQDRFVPGELFF
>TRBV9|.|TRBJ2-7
CASSASQGLYYEQYF
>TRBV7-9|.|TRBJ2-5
CASSPRPGFLETQYF
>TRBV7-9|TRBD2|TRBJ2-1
CASSNSYAGGSSYNEQFF
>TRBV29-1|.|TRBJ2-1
CSVGHWDEQFF
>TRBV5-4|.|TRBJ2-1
CASRPLGGTENEQFF
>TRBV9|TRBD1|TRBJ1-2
CASSVEGTGSGYTF
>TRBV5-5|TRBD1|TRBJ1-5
CASSLALTGGINQPQHF
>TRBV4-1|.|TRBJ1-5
CASSQEGAGKQPQHF
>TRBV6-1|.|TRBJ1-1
CASKLSLEAFF
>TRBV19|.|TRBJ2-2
CASSTQAGELFF
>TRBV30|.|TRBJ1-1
CAWLHRGGALSYTEAFF
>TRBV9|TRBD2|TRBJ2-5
CASSPSTSGFQETQYF
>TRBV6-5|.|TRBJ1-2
CASSYSRGSAEDGYTF
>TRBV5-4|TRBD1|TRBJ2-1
CASSTPGTGNEQFF
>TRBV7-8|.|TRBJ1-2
CASSGATVSAGYGYTF
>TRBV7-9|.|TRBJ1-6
CASSLVAAYNSPLHF
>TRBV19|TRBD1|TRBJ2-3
CASSSWTGYTDTQYF
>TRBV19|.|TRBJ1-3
CASSILSSGNTIYF
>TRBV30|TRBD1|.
CAWSSTRTGTEQYF
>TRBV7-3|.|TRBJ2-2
CASSLSGANTGELFF
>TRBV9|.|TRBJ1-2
CASSASNGEEVGYTF
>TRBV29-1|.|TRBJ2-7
CSVGGGGSYEQYF
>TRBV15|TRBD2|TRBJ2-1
CATSRHRGLAGGGYNEQFF
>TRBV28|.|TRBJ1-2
CASSLEGQGYGYTF
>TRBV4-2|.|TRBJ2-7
CASSQGGQSSYEQYF
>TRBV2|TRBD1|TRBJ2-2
CASSEWTGAGELFF
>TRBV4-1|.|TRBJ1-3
CASSHRGGGNTIYF
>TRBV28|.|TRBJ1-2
CASSSTTGNPGSF
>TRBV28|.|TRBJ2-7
CASRDWSYEQYF
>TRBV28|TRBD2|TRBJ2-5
CASSLFPDSGGQETQYF
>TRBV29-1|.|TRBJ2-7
CSVEGQFSYEQYF
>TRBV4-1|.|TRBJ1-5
CASSQVRGREPQHF
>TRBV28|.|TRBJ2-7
CASRLIQGTDSYEQYF